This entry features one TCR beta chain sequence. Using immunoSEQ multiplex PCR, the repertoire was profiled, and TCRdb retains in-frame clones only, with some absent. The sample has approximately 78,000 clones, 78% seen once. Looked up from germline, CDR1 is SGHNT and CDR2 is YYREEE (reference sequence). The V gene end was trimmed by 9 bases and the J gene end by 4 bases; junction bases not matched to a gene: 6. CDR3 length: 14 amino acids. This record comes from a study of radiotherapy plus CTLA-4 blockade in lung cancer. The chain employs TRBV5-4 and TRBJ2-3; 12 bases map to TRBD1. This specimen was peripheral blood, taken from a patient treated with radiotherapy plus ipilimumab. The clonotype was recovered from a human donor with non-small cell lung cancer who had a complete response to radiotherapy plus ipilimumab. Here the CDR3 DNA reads TGTGCCACGGGACAGGGGGCGAGCCCAGATACGCAGTATTTT. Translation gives CATGQGASPDTQYF.